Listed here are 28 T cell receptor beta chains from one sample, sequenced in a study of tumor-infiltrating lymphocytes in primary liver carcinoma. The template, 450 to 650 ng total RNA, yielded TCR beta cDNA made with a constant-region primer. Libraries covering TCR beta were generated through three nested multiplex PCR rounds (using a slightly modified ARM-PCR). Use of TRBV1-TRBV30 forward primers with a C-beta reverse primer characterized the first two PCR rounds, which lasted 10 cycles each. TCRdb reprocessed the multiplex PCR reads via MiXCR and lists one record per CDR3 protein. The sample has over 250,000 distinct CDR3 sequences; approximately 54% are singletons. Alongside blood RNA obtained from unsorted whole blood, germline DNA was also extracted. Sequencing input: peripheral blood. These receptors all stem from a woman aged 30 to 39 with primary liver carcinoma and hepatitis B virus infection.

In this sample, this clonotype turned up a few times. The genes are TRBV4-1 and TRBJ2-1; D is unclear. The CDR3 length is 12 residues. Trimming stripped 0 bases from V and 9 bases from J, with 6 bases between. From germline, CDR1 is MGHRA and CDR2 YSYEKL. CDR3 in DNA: TGCGCCAGCAGCCAAGAGCTAGGTGAGCAGTTCTTC. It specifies CASSQELGEQFF.

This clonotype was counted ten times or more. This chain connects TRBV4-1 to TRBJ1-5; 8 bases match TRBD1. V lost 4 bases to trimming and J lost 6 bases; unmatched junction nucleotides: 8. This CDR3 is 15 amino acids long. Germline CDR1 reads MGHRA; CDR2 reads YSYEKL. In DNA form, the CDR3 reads TGCGCCAGCAGCCCCGGACAGGGTGCGACTCAGCCCCAGCATTTT. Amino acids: CASSPGQGATQPQHF.

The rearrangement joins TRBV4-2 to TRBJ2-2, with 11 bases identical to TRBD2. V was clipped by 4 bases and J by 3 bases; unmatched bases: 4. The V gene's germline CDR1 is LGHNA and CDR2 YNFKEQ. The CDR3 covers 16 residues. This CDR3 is CASSLTSGRDTGELFF. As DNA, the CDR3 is TGTGCCAGCAGCCTCACTAGCGGGAGAGACACCGGGGAGCTGTTTTTT.

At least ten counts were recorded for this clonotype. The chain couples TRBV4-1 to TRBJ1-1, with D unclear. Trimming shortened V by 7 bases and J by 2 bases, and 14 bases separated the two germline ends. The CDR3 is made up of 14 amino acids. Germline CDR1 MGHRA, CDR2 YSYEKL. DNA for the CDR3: TGCGCCAGCACCCCATCCAGCCCAAACACTGAAGCTTTCTTT. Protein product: CASTPSSPNTEAFF.

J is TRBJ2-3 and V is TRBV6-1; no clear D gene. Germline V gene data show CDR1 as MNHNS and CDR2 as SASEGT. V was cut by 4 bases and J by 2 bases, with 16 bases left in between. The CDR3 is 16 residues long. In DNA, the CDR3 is TGTGCCAGCAGTGTTCGTCCTAACGGCTTCACAGATACGCAGTATTTT. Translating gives CASSVRPNGFTDTQYF.

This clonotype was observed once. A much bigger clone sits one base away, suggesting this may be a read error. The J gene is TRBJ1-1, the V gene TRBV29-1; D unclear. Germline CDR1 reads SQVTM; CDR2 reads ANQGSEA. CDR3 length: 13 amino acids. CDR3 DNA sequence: TGCAGCGGCCTTGTCAGCCTAGACACTGGAGCTTTCTTT. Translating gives CSGLVSLDTGAFF.

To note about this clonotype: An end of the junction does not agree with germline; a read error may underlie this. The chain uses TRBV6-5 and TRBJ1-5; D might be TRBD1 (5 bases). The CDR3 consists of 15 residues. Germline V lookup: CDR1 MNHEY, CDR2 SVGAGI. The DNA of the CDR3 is TGTACCAGCAGTTACGGGGGATTCGGCAATCAGCCCCAGCATTTT. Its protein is CTSSYGGFGNQPQHF.

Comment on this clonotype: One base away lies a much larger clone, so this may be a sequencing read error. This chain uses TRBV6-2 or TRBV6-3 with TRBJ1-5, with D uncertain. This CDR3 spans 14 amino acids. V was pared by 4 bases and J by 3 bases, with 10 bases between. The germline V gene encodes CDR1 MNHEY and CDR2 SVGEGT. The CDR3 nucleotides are TGTGCCAGCAGTTTGGAAAGATACAATCAGCCCCAGCATTTT. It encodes CASSLERYNQPQHF.

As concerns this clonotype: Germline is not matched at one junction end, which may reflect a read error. The CDR3 DNA follows: TGTGTCAGCAGCTTATGGGGAGGGGATTCCTACAATAAGCAGTTCTTC. It encodes CVSSLWGGDSYNKQFF. The J gene is TRBJ2-1, the V gene TRBV11-3; 7 bases are shared with TRBD2. The germline V gene has CDR1 SGHNT and CDR2 YENEEA. CDR3 length: 16 amino acids.

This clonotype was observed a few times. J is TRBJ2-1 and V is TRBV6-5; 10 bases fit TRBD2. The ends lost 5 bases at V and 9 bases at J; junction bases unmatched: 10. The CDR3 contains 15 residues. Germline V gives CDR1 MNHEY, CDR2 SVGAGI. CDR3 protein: CASSQQAGGPAEQFF. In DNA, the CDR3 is TGTGCCAGCAGTCAACAAGCGGGAGGGCCAGCTGAGCAGTTCTTC.

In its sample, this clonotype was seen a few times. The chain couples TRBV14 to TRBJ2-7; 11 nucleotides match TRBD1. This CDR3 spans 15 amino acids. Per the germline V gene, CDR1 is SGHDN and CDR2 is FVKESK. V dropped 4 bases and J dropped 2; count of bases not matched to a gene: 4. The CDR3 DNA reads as TGTGCCAGCAGCCCATGGGGACAGGGGGCCTACGAGCAGTACTTC. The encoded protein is CASSPWGQGAYEQYF. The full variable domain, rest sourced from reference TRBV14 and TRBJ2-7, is EAGVTQFPSHSVIEKGQTVTLRCDPISGHDNLYWYRRVMGKEIKFLLHFVKESKQDESGMPNNRFLAERTGGTYSTLKVQPAELEDSGVYFCASSPWGQGAYEQYFGPGTRLTVT.

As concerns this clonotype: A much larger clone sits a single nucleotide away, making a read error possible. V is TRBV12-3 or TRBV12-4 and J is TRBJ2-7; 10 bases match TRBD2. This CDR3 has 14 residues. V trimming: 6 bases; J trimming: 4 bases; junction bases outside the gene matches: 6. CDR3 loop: CASRPSGGAYEQYF. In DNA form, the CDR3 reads TGTGCCAGCAGACCGAGCGGGGGGGCTTACGAGCAGTACTTC.

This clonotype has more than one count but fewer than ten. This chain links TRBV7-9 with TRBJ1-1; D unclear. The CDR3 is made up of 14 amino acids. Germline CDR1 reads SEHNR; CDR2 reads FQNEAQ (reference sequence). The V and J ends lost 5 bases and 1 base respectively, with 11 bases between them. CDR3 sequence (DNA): TGTGCCAGCAGCCCTCCGGTGGGGAACACTGAAGCTTTCTTT. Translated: CASSPPVGNTEAFF.

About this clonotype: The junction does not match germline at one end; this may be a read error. The CDR3 region is CASTKLRDSIYDQYF. The CDR3 DNA reads as TGTGCCAGCACCAAACTCCGGGACAGCATCTACGACCAGTACTTC. This sequence joins TRBV6-6 and TRBJ2-7, with 7 bases lining up with TRBD1. Germline V CDR1 and CDR2: MNHNY, SVGAGI (reference sequence). This CDR3 has 15 residues.

CDR3 nucleotides: TGTGCTAGCGGCGGGGACAGGGTCTACTTC. Translation: CASGGDRVYF. This chain uses TRBV6-6 with TRBJ2-7, with 9 bases fitting TRBD1. Per germline, CDR1 MNHNY and CDR2 SVGAGI (reference sequence). The CDR3 sequence is 10 residues long.

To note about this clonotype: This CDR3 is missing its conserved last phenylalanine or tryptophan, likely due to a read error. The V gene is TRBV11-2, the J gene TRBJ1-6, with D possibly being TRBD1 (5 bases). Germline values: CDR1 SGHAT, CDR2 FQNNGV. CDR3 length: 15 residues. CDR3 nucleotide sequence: TGTGCCAACAGCAGTGCCAGGGCCGGTAATTCACCCCTCCACTTA. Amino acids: CANSSARAGNSPLHL.

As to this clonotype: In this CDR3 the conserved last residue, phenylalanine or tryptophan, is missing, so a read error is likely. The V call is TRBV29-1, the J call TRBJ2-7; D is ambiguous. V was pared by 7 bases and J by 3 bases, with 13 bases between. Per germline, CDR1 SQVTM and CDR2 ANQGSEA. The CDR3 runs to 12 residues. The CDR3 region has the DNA TGCAGCGCAGGCCAAGATAGCTACGAGCAGTACTAC. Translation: CSAGQDSYEQYY.

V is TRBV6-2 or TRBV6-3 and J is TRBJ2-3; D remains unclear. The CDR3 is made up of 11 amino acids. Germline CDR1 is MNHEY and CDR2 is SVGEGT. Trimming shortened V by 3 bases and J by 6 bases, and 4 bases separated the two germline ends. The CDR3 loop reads CASSYWDTQYF. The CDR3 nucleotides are TGTGCCAGCAGTTATTGGGATACGCAGTATTTT.

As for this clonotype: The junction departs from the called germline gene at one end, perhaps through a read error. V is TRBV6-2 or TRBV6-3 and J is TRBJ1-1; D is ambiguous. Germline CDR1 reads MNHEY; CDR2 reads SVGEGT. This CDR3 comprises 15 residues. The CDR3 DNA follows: TGTGCCAGCAGTTACTCCCAGCCACAGAACACTGAGGCTTTCTTT. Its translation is CASSYSQPQNTEAFF.

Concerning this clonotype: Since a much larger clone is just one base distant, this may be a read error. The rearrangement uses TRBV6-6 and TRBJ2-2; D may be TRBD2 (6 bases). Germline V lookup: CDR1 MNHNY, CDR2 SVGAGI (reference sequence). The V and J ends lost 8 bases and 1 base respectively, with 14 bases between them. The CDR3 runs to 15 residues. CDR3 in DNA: TGTGCCAGCGCTGGGGGTAGCGGGAACACCGGGGAGCTGTTTTTT. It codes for CASAGGSGNTGELFF.

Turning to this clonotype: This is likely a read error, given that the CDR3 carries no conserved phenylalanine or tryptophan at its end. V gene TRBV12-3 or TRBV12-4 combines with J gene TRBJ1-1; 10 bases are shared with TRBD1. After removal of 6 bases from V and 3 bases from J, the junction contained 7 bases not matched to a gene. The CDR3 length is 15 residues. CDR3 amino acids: CASSLTGGRDTEAFS. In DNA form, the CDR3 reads TGTGCCAGCAGCCTGACAGGGGGCCGGGACACTGAAGCTTTCTCT.

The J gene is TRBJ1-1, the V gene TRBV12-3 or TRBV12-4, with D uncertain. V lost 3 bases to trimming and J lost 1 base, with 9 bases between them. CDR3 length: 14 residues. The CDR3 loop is CASSFKGRNTEAFF. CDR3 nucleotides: TGTGCCAGCAGTTTTAAAGGACGGAACACTGAAGCTTTCTTT.

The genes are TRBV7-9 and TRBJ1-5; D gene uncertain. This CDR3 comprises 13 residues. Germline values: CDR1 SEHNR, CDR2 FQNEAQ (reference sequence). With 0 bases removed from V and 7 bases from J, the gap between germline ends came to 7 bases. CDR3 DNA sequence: TGTGCCAGCAGCTTAGCCCTGGGGCAGCCCCAGCATTTT. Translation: CASSLALGQPQHF.

CDR3 residues: CASSLVLADSYNEQFF. CDR3 sequence (DNA): TGTGCCAGCAGCTTAGTTCTAGCGGACTCTTACAATGAGCAGTTCTTC. V gene TRBV7-3 combines with J gene TRBJ2-1; 7 nucleotides match TRBD2. This CDR3 spans 16 amino acids. The V gene's germline CDR1 is SGHTA and CDR2 FQGTGA. J was trimmed by 4 bases and V by 2 bases; bases with no gene match: 8. Using reference TRBV7-3 and TRBJ2-1 for the parts outside the CDR3, the full variable domain is GAGVSQTPSNKVTEKGKYVELRCDPISGHTALYWYRQSLGQGPEFLIYFQGTGAADDSGLPNDRFFAVRPEGSVSTLKIQRTERGDSAVYLCASSLVLADSYNEQFFGPGTRLTVL.

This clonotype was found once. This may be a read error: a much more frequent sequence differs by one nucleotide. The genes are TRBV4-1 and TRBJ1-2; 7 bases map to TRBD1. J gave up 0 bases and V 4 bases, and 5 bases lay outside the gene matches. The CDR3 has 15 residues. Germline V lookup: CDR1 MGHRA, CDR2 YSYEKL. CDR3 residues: CASSRDRDTNYGYTF. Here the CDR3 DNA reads TGCGCCAGCAGCCGCGACAGGGATACTAACTATGGCTACACCTTC.

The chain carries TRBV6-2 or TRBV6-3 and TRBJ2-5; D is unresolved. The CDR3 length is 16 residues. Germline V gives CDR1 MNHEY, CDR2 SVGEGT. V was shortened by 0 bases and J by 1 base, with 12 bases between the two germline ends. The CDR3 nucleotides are TGTGCCAGCAGTTACTCGCCCCAATGGAGCCAAGAGACCCAGTACTTC. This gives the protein CASSYSPQWSQETQYF.

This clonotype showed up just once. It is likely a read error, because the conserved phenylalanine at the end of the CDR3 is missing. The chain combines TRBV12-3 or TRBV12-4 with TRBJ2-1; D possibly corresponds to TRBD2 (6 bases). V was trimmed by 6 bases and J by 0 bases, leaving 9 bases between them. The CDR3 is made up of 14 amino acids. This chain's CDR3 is CASRGLDSYNEQFL. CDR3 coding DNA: TGTGCCAGCAGGGGACTTGACTCCTACAATGAGCAGTTCTTA.

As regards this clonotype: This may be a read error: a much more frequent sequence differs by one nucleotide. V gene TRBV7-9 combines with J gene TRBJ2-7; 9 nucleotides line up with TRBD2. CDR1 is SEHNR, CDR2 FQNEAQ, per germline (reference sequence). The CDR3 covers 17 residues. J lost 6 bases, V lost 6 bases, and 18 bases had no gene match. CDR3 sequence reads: CASSLLGAGGFIGEQYF. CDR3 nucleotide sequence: TGTGCCAGCAGTTTGCTGGGGGCGGGAGGGTTTATCGGCGAGCAGTACTTC.